These 29 T cell receptor beta chains were sequenced from one sample in a study of early T cells in non-severe SARS-CoV-2 infection (dated by TCRdb to 2020 to 2023). The library was generated by 5' RACE. These reads were obtained on a NextSeq 500. TCRdb passed the public sequencing reads through fastp at Q25 and MiXCR, retaining productive beta sequences. Entries that share a CDR3 protein sequence are merged under the most common genes and DNA. Here the sample has approximately 69,000 distinct CDR3 sequences; roughly 10% occur a single time. Clones ranked in the top ten supply approximately 6.4% of the sample. Sequenced material: whole blood. These receptor sequences come from an adult who was a healthcare worker with PCR-confirmed SARS-CoV-2 infection or an uninfected control (not recorded which).

In this sample, this clonotype turned up many times. The rearrangement links TRBV4-2 to TRBJ2-1, with 10 bases fitting TRBD2. This CDR3 spans 17 amino acids. In germline, CDR1 is LGHNA, CDR2 YNFKEQ. J lost 7 bases, V lost 0 bases, and 9 bases had no gene match. The CDR3 here is CASSQESLAGVGNEQFF. The CDR3, as DNA: TGTGCCAGCAGCCAAGAGTCCCTAGCGGGAGTAGGGAATGAGCAGTTCTTC.

In its sample, this clonotype was seen many times. The V and J genes are TRBV18 and TRBJ2-3; D gene ambiguous. Germline-derived CDR1 and CDR2 are KGHSH and LQKENI. The V gene lost 2 bases and the J gene lost 2 bases, with 11 bases spanning the gap. The CDR3 extends over 15 amino acids. CDR3 DNA sequence: TGTGCCAGCTCACCAGGGGTTCGTGACACAGATACGCAGTATTTT. Its translation: CASSPGVRDTDTQYF.

This clonotype was observed at least ten times. J is TRBJ2-5 and V is TRBV30, with a possible D match to TRBD2 (5 bases). Germline loops: CDR1 GTSNPN, CDR2 SVGIG (reference sequence). The V end was cut by 0 bases, the J end by 3 bases, with 14 bases between. The CDR3 length is 15 residues. The CDR3 bases are TGTGCCTGGAGTGTTGGGGATCGAGGGAAAGAGACCCAGTACTTC. It yields the protein CAWSVGDRGKETQYF.

This clonotype appeared a few times. The V gene is TRBV3-1, the J gene TRBJ2-3, with TRBD2 matching 7 bases. The V gene's germline CDR1 is LGHDT and CDR2 YNNKEL (reference sequence). The CDR3 is made up of 14 amino acids. The trim removed 2 bases at V and 6 bases at J, leaving 5 bases unmatched. DNA for the CDR3: TGTGCCAGCAGCCAACGTGGAGCGGGGGATACGCAGTATTTT. This gives the protein CASSQRGAGDTQYF.

Ten or more counts support this clonotype. The V gene is TRBV20-1, the J gene TRBJ1-3; D is unresolved. The CDR3 is made up of 15 amino acids. The germline V gene has CDR1 DFQATT and CDR2 SNEGSKA (reference sequence). Trimming took off 2 bases at V and 0 bases at J, with 11 bases between the two ends. This CDR3 reads CSARIGWGSGNTIYF. CDR3 nucleotide sequence: TGCAGTGCTAGAATTGGCTGGGGCTCTGGAAACACCATATATTTT.

This clonotype has at least ten counts. The chain carries TRBV5-1 and TRBJ2-1, with 7 bases lining up with TRBD2. The CDR3 has 17 amino acids. V shed 2 bases and J 0 bases; nucleotides not matched to a gene: 8. Germline CDR1 and CDR2: SGHRS and YFSETQ. CDR3 coding DNA: TGCGCCAGCAGCTTCTCGCTAGCGGCTAGCTCCTACAATGAGCAGTTCTTC. Translated: CASSFSLAASSYNEQFF. The entire variable domain, with the rest obtained from reference TRBV5-1 and TRBJ2-1, is as follows: KAGVTQTPRYLIKTRGQQVTLSCSPISGHRSVSWYQQTPGQGLQFLFEYFSETQRNKGNFPGRFSGRQFSNSRSEMNVSTLELGDSALYLCASSFSLAASSYNEQFFGPGTRLTVL.

This clonotype has at least ten counts. This chain links TRBV7-2 with TRBJ2-3, with 9 bases identical to TRBD2. The CDR3 sequence is 16 residues long. Per germline, CDR1 SGHTA and CDR2 FQGNSA. The V segment lost 1 base and the J segment 6 bases; nucleotides outside the gene matches: 8. This CDR3 is CASSLVGGRAPDTQYF. The CDR3 DNA sequence: TGTGCCAGCAGCTTAGTAGGCGGGAGGGCCCCGGATACGCAGTATTTT.

This clonotype was detected many times. This chain links TRBV6-5 with TRBJ2-7; D is possibly TRBD1 or TRBD2 (8 bases each). The V end lost 8 bases, the J end lost 7 bases, and 21 bases lay between the germline ends. CDR3 length: 14 residues. The germline V gene encodes CDR1 MNHEY and CDR2 SVGAGI. CDR3 sequence: CASGQGGGPREQYF. CDR3 coding DNA: TGTGCCAGCGGACAGGGCGGGGGGCCCCGGGAGCAGTACTTC.

This clonotype was found many times. V gene TRBV4-1 combines with J gene TRBJ2-1; 8 positions agree with TRBD2. Germline-derived CDR1 and CDR2 are MGHRA and YSYEKL. The CDR3 is made up of 16 amino acids. After removal of 0 bases from V and 6 bases from J, the junction contained 7 bases not matched to a gene. The CDR3 is CASSQDTASGLNEQFF. CDR3 in DNA: TGCGCCAGCAGCCAAGATACGGCTAGCGGGCTCAATGAGCAGTTCTTC.

The J gene is TRBJ1-6, the V gene TRBV27; 9 nucleotides agree with TRBD1. The V gene end was trimmed by 9 bases and the J gene end by 14 bases; junction bases not matched to a gene: 11. Germline assignment: CDR1 MNHEY and CDR2 SMNVEV (reference sequence). The CDR3 extends over 13 amino acids. CDR3 nucleotide sequence: TGTGCCAGTAGCCTCGGACAGGGGCGAACCCTCCACTTT. Translation: CASSLGQGRTLHF.

This clonotype was observed many times. The chain recombines TRBV7-2 with TRBJ2-1; D perhaps matches TRBD2 (6 bases). This CDR3 region has 15 residues. V shed 2 bases and J shed 5 bases, with 13 bases lying between them. From germline, CDR1 is SGHTA and CDR2 FQGNSA. CDR3 sequence reads: CASSLLLAENNEQFF. The DNA for the CDR3 is TGTGCCAGCAGCTTATTGTTAGCGGAGAACAATGAGCAGTTCTTC. The variable domain in full, with the rest retrieved from reference TRBV7-2 and TRBJ2-1, is GAGVSQSPSNKVTEKGKDVELRCDPISGHTALYWYRQSLGQGLEFLIYFQGNSAPDKSGLPSDRFSAERTGGSVSTLTIQRTQQEDSAVYLCASSLLLAENNEQFFGPGTRLTVL.

The chain's CDR3 is CATSDPGLAGGYEQFF. In DNA form, the CDR3 reads TGTGCCACCAGTGATCCCGGACTAGCGGGAGGGTATGAGCAGTTCTTC. The chain employs TRBV24-1 and TRBJ2-1; 15 bases are a match to TRBD2. V lost 3 bases, J lost 8 bases, and 4 bases stayed unmatched. The germline CDR1 and CDR2 sequences are KGHDR and SFDVKD. The CDR3 has 16 amino acids.

The V and J genes are TRBV9 and TRBJ2-1; D call uncertain. Trimming removed 0 bases at V and 4 bases at J, with 8 bases between. From germline, CDR1 is SGDLS and CDR2 YYNGEE. The CDR3 sequence is 14 residues long. Here the CDR3 reads CASSVGGGYNEQFF. CDR3 nucleotides: TGTGCCAGCAGCGTAGGTGGTGGGTACAATGAGCAGTTCTTC.

The V and J genes are TRBV20-1 and TRBJ2-5, with a weak D call TRBD2 (5 bases). The V gene lost 3 bases and the J gene lost 2 bases, with 7 bases spanning the gap. The CDR3 consists of 12 residues. Germline lookup yields CDR1 DFQATT and CDR2 SNEGSKA (reference sequence). CDR3 region: CSASSEQETQYF. CDR3 bases: TGCAGTGCTAGTAGCGAGCAAGAGACCCAGTACTTC.

The chain has TRBV29-1 and TRBJ1-1; possible D gene TRBD1, 5 bases. The CDR3 has 14 amino acids. Looked up from germline, CDR1 is SQVTM and CDR2 is ANQGSEA. The germline V and J ends were trimmed by 6 bases and 4 bases, with 18 bases remaining between them. The CDR3 protein is CSVSGVGRGTEAFF. CDR3 nucleotides: TGCAGCGTGTCTGGAGTAGGGAGGGGCACTGAAGCTTTCTTT.

This chain uses TRBV7-9 with TRBJ2-3, with 7 bases aligning to TRBD2. This CDR3 spans 17 amino acids. V lost 5 bases to trimming and J lost 2 bases; unmatched junction nucleotides: 13. Germline CDR1 and CDR2: SEHNR and FQNEAQ (reference sequence). CDR3: CASSIPASGINTDTQYF. The CDR3 coding sequence is TGTGCCAGCAGCATACCTGCTAGCGGAATAAACACAGATACGCAGTATTTT.

This clonotype turned up a few times. The rearrangement joins TRBV6-2 or TRBV6-3 to TRBJ1-5, with D possibly TRBD1 on 5 matching bases. The CDR3 has 16 residues. The V and J ends lost 6 bases and 3 bases respectively, with 18 bases between them. Looked up from germline, CDR1 is MNHEY and CDR2 is SVGEGT. CDR3 nucleotide sequence: TGTGCCAGCAGGGGGGTCCGGGACGGCTTCAATCAGCCCCAGCATTTT. Amino acid sequence: CASRGVRDGFNQPQHF.

The rearrangement joins TRBV28 to TRBJ2-3; D may be TRBD1 (7 bases). Germline V gives CDR1 MDHEN, CDR2 SYDVKM. The CDR3 length is 14 residues. The V end was cut by 8 bases, the J end by 2 bases, with 14 bases between. CDR3 residues: CASSTGEVTDTQYF. The CDR3 DNA is TGTGCCAGCTCAACAGGGGAGGTCACAGATACGCAGTATTTT.

This clonotype occurred many times. V is TRBV12-3 or TRBV12-4 and J is TRBJ1-2, with 10 bases lining up with TRBD1. The junction had 2 bases not matched to a gene; V was cut back by 3 bases and J by 4 bases. This CDR3 region has 14 residues. The CDR3 DNA reads as TGTGCCAGCAGTTTCCGGGACAGGGGCTATGGCTACACCTTC. Protein product: CASSFRDRGYGYTF.

J is TRBJ2-3 and V is TRBV7-9; 7 positions match TRBD1. Germline lookup yields CDR1 SEHNR and CDR2 FQNEAQ (reference sequence). V shed 10 bases, J shed 2 bases, and the junction held 6 bases outside the gene matches. The CDR3 covers 13 residues. As DNA, the CDR3 is TGTGCCACCCGGGACAGCAACACAGATACGCAGTATTTT. Protein sequence: CATRDSNTDTQYF.

This clonotype was observed a handful of times. The genes are TRBV5-1 and TRBJ1-1; tentatively, D is TRBD1 (5 bases). Germline V gene sequence: CDR1 SGHRS, CDR2 YFSETQ. The CDR3 extends over 15 amino acids. Trimming removed 2 bases at V and 1 base at J, with 12 bases between. The CDR3 loop reads CASSFLMGRNTEAFF. As DNA, the CDR3 is TGCGCCAGCAGCTTCTTGATGGGGCGGAACACTGAAGCTTTCTTT.

The sample holds a few counts of this clonotype. This chain uses TRBV11-3 with TRBJ2-2, with D unresolved. Germline CDR1 is SGHNT and CDR2 is YENEEA. The V gene lost 5 bases and the J gene lost 6 bases, with 13 bases spanning the gap. The CDR3 totals 14 residues. CDR3 protein: CASSPISGPGELFF. CDR3 sequence (DNA): TGTGCCAGCAGCCCCATCAGTGGCCCCGGGGAGCTGTTTTTT.

Written as DNA, the CDR3 is TGCGCCAGCAGCTTGGGGGACAGATACAATGAGCAGTTCTTC. This codes for CASSLGDRYNEQFF. The chain carries TRBV5-1 and TRBJ2-1; TRBD1 matches at 7 bases. Germline V gene data show CDR1 as SGHRS and CDR2 as YFSETQ. CDR3 length equals 14 residues. J lost 4 bases, V lost 0 bases, and 1 base had no gene match.

This chain uses TRBV29-1 with TRBJ2-2; tentatively, D is TRBD2 (5 bases). CDR3 size: 14 residues. With 7 bases removed from V and 2 bases from J, the gap between germline ends came to 14 bases. Germline CDR1 reads SQVTM; CDR2 reads ANQGSEA. CDR3 amino acids: CSAFEGGNTGELFF. As DNA, the CDR3 is TGCAGCGCCTTCGAGGGCGGAAACACCGGGGAGCTGTTTTTT.

The chain carries TRBV10-3 and TRBJ1-1; 9 bases fit TRBD1. After removal of 8 bases from V and 3 bases from J, the junction contained 4 bases not matched to a gene. Germline-derived CDR1 and CDR2 are ENHRY and SYGVKD. The CDR3 has 13 amino acids. CDR3 amino acids: CAISGTGYTEAFF. Written as DNA, the CDR3 is TGTGCCATCTCCGGGACAGGGTACACTGAAGCTTTCTTT.

The sample holds many counts of this clonotype. This rearrangement joins TRBV28 to TRBJ2-7, with D perhaps TRBD1 (6 bases). Trimming pared 7 bases from V and 6 bases from J, leaving 16 bases between. The CDR3 has 13 amino acids. CDR1 is MDHEN and CDR2 is SYDVKM in the germline V gene. CDR3 sequence: CASTPGQRGEQYF. Written as DNA, the CDR3 is TGTGCCAGCACCCCGGGACAAAGGGGCGAGCAGTACTTC.

The chain has TRBV6-6 and TRBJ2-1; a possible D gene is TRBD2 (5 bases). The germline V and J ends were trimmed by 8 bases and 1 base, with 9 bases remaining between them. Germline loops: CDR1 MNHNY, CDR2 SVGAGI (reference sequence). The CDR3 is made up of 13 amino acids. The CDR3 reads CASGRESYNEQFF. The CDR3 coding sequence is TGTGCCAGCGGACGGGAATCCTACAATGAGCAGTTCTTC.

This clonotype appeared a few times. The rearrangement uses TRBV12-3 or TRBV12-4 and TRBJ2-4, with a possible D match to TRBD2 (6 bases). The CDR3 contains 13 residues. Trimming pared 6 bases from V and 12 bases from J, leaving 18 bases between. The CDR3 nucleotides read TGTGCCAGCAGCCCCCAGGGACTTTTTACTCAGTACTTC. Protein sequence: CASSPQGLFTQYF.

This clonotype has just a few counts. The chain combines TRBV3-1 with TRBJ1-2; D is undetermined. The CDR3 covers 13 residues. In germline, CDR1 is LGHDT, CDR2 YNNKEL (reference sequence). Deletions cut 2 bases from V and 6 bases from J, with 10 bases between. The CDR3 sequence: CASSQRQDHGYTF. In nucleotides, the CDR3 is TGTGCCAGCAGCCAACGGCAGGACCATGGCTACACCTTC.